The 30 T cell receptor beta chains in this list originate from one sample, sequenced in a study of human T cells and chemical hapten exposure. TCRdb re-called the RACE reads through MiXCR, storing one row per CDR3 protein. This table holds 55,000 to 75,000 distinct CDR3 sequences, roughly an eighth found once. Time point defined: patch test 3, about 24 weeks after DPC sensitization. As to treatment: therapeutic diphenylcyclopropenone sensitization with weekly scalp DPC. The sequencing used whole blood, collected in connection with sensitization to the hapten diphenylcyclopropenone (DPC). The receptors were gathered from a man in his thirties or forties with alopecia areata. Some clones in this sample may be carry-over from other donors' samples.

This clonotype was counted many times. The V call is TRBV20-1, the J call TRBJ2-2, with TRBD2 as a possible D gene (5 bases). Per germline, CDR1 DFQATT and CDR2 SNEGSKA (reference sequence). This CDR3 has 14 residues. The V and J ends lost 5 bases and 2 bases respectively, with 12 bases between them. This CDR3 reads CSALPGGNTGELFF. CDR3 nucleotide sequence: TGCAGTGCTCTTCCTGGAGGAAACACCGGGGAGCTGTTTTTT.

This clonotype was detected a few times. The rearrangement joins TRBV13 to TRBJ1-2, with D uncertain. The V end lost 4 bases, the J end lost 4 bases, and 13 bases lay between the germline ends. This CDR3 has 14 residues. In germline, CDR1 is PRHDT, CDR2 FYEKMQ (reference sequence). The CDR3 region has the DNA TGTGCCAGCAGCTCAAGGATAGCCGCCTATGGCTACACCTTC. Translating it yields CASSSRIAAYGYTF.

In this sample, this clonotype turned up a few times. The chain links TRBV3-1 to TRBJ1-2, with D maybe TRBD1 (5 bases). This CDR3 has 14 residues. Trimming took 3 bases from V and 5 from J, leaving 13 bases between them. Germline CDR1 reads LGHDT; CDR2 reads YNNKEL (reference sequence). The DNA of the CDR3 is TGTGCCAGCAGCCAGGGAGACAGTCGGTATGGCTACACCTTC. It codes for CASSQGDSRYGYTF.

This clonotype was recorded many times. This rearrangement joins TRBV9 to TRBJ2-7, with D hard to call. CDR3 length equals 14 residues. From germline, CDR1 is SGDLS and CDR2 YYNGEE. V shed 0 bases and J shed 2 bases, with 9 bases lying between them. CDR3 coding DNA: TGTGCCAGCAGCGTAGATCCGGCAGCCTACGAGCAGTACTTC. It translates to CASSVDPAAYEQYF.

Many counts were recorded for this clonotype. The CDR3 nucleotides are TGTGCCAGCAATCAGGGAGACTATGGCTACACCTTC. This gives the protein CASNQGDYGYTF. The V call is TRBV3-1, the J call TRBJ1-2; D might be TRBD1 (5 bases). The CDR3 is 12 residues long. Per germline, CDR1 LGHDT and CDR2 YNNKEL (reference sequence). V was trimmed by 7 bases and J by 3 bases, leaving 9 bases between them. The full variable domain, rest sourced from reference TRBV3-1 and TRBJ1-2, is DTAVSQTPKYLVTQMGNDKSIKCEQNLGHDTMYWYKQDSKKFLKIMFSYNNKELIINETVPNRFSPKSPDKAHLNLHINSLELGDSAVYFCASNQGDYGYTFGSGTRLTVV.

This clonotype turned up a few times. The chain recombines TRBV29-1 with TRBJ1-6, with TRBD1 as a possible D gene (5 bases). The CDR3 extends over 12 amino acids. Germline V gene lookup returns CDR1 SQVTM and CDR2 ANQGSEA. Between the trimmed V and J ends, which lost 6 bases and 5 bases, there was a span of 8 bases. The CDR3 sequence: CSVGTDNSPLHF. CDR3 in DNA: TGCAGCGTGGGGACTGATAATTCACCCCTCCACTTT.

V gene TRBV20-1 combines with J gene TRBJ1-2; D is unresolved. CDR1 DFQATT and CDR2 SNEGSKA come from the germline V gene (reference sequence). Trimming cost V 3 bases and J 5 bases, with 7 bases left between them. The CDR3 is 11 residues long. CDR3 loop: CSARTTYGYTF. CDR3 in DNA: TGCAGTGCTAGGACAACTTATGGCTACACCTTC.

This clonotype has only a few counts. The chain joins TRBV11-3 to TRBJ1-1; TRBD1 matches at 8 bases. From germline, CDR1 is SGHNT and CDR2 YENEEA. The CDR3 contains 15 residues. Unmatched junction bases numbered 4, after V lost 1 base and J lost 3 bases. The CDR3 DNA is TGTGCCAGCAGCTTAGGAGGACAGGGTGACACTGAAGCTTTCTTT. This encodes CASSLGGQGDTEAFF.

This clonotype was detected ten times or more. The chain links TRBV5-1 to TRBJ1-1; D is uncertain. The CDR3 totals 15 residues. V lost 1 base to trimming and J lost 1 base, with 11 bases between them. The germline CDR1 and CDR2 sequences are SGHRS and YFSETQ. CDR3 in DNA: TGCGCCAGCAGCTTGCAAGGACTGTCGAACACTGAAGCTTTCTTT. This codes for CASSLQGLSNTEAFF.

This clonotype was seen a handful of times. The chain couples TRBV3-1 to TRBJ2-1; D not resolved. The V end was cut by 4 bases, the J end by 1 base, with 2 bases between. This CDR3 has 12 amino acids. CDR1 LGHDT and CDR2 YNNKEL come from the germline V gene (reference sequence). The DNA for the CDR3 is TGTGCCAGCAGCCCGTCCTACAATGAGCAGTTCTTC. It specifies CASSPSYNEQFF.

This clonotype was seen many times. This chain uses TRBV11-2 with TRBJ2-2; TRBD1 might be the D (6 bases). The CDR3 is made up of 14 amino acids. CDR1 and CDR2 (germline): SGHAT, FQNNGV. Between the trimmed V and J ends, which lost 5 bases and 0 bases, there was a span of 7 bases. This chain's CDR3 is CASSGQSNTGELFF. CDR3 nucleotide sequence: TGTGCCAGCAGCGGACAGTCGAACACCGGGGAGCTGTTTTTT.

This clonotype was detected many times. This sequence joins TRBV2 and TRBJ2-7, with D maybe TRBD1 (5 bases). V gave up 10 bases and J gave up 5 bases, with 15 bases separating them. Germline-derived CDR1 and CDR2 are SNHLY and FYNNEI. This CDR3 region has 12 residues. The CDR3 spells CATGRVMNEQYF. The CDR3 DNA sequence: TGTGCCACCGGCAGGGTGATGAACGAGCAGTACTTC.

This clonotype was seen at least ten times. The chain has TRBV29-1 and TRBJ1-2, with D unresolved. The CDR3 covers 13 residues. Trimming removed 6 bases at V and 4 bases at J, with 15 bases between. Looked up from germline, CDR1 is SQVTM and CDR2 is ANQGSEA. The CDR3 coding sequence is TGCAGCGTATCGCGGGCGACGGCCTATGGCTACACCTTC. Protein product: CSVSRATAYGYTF.

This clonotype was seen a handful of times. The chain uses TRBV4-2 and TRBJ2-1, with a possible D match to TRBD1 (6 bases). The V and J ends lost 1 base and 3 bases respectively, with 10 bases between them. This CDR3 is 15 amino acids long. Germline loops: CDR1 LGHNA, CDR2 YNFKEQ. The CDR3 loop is CASSQGQGSYNEQFF. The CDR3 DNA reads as TGTGCCAGCAGCCAAGGTCAGGGGAGCTACAATGAGCAGTTCTTC.

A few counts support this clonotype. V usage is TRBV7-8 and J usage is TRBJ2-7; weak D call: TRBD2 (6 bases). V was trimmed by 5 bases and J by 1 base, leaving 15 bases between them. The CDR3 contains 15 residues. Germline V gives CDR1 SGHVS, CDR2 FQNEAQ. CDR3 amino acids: CASSVGGLRSYEQYF. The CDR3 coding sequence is TGTGCCAGCAGCGTCGGGGGACTGCGGTCCTACGAGCAGTACTTC. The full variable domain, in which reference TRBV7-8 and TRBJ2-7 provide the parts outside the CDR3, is GAGVSQSPRYKVAKRGQDVALRCDPISGHVSLFWYQQALGQGPEFLTYFQNEAQLDKSGLPSDRFFAERPEGSVSTLKIQRTQQEDSAVYLCASSVGGLRSYEQYFGPGTRLTVT.

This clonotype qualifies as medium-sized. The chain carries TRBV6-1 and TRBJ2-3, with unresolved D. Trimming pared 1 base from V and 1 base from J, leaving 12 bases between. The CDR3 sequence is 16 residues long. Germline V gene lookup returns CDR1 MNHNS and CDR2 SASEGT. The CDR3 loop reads CASSEGQLLGTDTQYF. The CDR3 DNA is TGTGCCAGCAGTGAAGGGCAGCTCCTTGGCACAGATACGCAGTATTTT.

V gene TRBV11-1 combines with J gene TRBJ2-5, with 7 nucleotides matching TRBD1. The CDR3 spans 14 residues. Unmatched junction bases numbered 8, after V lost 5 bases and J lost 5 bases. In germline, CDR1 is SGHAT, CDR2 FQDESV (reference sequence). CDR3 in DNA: TGTGCCAGCAGCGGAACAGGGGAGCCGGAGACCCAGTACTTC. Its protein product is CASSGTGEPETQYF.

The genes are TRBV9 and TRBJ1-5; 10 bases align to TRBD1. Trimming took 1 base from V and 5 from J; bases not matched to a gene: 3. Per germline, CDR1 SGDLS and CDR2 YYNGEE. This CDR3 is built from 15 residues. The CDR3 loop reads CASSVHGQGDQPQHF. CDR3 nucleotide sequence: TGTGCCAGCAGCGTACATGGACAGGGGGATCAGCCCCAGCATTTT.

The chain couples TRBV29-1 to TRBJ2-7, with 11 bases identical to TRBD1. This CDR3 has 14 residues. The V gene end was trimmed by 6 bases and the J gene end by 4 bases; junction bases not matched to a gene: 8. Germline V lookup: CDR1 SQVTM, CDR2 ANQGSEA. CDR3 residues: CSVAPGTGGYEQYF. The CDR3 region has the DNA TGCAGCGTGGCCCCGGGGACAGGGGGATACGAGCAGTACTTC.

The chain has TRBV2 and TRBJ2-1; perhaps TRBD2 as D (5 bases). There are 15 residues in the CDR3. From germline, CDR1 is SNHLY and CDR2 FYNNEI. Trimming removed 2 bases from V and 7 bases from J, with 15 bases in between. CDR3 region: CASSERGPFGNEQFF. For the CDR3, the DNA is TGTGCCAGCAGTGAAAGAGGGCCCTTTGGAAATGAGCAGTTCTTC. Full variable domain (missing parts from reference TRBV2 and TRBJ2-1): EPEVTQTPSHQVTQMGQEVILRCVPISNHLYFYWYRQILGQKVEFLVSFYNNEISEKSEIFDDQFSVERPDGSNFTLKIRSTKLEDSAMYFCASSERGPFGNEQFFGPGTRLTVL.

The CDR3 coding sequence is TGTGCCAGCAGCCTCGACCCGAAGAACACTGAAGCTTTCTTT. Amino acids: CASSLDPKNTEAFF. This sequence joins TRBV9 and TRBJ1-1; no reliable D call. Germline V gene lookup returns CDR1 SGDLS and CDR2 YYNGEE. V was pared by 4 bases and J by 1 base, with 11 bases between. The CDR3 has 14 amino acids. Supplemented by reference TRBV9 and TRBJ1-1, the full variable domain reads DSGVTQTPKHLITATGQRVTLRCSPRSGDLSVYWYQQSLDQGLQFLIQYYNGEERAKGNILERFSAQQFPDLHSELNLSSLELGDSALYFCASSLDPKNTEAFFGQGTRLTVV.

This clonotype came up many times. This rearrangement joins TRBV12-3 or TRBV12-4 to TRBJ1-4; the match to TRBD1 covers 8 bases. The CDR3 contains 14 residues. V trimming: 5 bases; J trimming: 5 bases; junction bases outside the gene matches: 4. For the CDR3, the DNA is TGTGCCAGCAGTCCCGACAGGGGCAATGAAAAACTGTTTTTT. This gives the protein CASSPDRGNEKLFF.

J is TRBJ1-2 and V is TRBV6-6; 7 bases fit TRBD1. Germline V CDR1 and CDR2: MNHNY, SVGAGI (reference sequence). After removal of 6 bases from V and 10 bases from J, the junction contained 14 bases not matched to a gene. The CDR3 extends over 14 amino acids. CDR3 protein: CASRETTGVPYYTF. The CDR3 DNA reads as TGTGCCAGCAGGGAAACCACAGGGGTCCCCTACTACACCTTC.

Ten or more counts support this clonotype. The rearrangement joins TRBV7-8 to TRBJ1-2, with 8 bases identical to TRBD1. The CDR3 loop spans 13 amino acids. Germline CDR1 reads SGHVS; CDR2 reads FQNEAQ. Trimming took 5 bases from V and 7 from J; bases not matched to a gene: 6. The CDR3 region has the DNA TGTGCCAGCAGCGCGCAGGGGGCGGCTGGCTACACCTTC. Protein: CASSAQGAAGYTF.

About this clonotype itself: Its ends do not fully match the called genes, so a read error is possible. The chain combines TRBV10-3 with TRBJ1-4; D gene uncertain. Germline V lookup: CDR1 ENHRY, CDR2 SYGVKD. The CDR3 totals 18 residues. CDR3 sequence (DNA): TGTGCCATCAGTGAGGGACTTCTAACGGCAGGCTTGACTGAAAAACTGTTCTTT. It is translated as CAISEGLLTAGLTEKLFF.

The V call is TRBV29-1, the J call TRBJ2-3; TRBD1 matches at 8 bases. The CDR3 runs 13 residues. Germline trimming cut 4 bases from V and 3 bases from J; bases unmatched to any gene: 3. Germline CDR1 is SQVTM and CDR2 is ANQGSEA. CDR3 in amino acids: CSVGQGATDTQYF. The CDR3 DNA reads TGCAGCGTTGGTCAGGGGGCAACAGATACGCAGTATTTT.

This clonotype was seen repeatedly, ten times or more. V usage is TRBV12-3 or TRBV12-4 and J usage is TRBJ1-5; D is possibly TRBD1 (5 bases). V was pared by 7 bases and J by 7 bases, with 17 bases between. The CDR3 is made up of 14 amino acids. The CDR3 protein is CASTLGAGRQPQHF. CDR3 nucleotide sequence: TGTGCCAGCACCCTAGGGGCAGGGAGGCAGCCCCAGCATTTT.

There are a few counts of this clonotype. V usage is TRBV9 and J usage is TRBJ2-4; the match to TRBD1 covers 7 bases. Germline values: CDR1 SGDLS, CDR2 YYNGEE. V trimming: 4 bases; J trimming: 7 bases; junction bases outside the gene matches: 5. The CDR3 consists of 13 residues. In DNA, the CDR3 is TGTGCCAGCAGCCGCACAGGGGACAACATTCAGTACTTC. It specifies CASSRTGDNIQYF.

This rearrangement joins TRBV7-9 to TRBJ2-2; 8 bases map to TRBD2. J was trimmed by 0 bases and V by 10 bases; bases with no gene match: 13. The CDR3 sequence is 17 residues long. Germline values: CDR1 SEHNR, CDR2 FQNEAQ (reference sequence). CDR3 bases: TGTGCCATCGTCGGGCTGAGCGGGGGTCCGAACACCGGGGAGCTGTTTTTT. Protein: CAIVGLSGGPNTGELFF.

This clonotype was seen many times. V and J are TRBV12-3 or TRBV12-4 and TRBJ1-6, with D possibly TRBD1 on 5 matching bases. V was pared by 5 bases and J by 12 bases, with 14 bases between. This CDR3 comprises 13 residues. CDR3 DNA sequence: TGTGCCAGCAGTCCCAGACAGTTTATACCCCTCCACTTT. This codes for CASSPRQFIPLHF.